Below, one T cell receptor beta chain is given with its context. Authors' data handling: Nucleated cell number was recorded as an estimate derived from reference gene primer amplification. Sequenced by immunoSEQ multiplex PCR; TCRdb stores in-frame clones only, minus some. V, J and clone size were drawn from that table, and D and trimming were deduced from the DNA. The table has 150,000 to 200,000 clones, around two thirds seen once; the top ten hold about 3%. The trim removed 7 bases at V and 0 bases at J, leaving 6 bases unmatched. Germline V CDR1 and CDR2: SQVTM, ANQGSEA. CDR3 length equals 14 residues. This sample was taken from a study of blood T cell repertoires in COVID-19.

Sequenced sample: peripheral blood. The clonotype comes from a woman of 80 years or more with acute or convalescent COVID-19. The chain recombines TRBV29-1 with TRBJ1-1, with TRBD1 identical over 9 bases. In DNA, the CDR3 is TGCAGCGCCGGGACAGGGATCATGAACACTGAAGCTTTCTTT. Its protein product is CSAGTGIMNTEAFF.